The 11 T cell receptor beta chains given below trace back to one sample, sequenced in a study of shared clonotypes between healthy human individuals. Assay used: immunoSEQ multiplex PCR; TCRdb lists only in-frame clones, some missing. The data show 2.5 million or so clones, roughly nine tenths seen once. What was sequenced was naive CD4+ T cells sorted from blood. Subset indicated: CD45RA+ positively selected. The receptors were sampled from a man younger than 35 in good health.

The CDR3 region is CSVAGGWAETQYF. Here the CDR3 DNA reads TGCAGCGTTGCTGGGGGCTGGGCAGAGACCCAGTACTTC. This chain joins TRBV29-1 and TRBJ2-5, with TRBD1 as a possible D gene (6 bases). The CDR3 is 13 amino acids. V lost 4 bases and J 4 bases, leaving 13 bases between the germline ends. Germline V gives CDR1 SQVTM, CDR2 ANQGSEA.

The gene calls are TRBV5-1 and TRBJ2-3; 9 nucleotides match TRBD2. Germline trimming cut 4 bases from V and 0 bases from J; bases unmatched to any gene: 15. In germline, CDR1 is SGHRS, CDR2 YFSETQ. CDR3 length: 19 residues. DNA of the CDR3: TGCGCCAGCAGCCTGGGGGGTAGCGGGAGAACGGGGAGCACAGATACGCAGTATTTT. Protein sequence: CASSLGGSGRTGSTDTQYF.

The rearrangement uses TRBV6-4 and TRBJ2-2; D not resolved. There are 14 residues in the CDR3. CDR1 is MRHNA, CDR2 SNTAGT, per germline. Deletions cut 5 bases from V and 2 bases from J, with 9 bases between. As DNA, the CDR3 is TGTGCCAGCAGTTACGGACCAAACACCGGGGAGCTGTTTTTT. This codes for CASSYGPNTGELFF.

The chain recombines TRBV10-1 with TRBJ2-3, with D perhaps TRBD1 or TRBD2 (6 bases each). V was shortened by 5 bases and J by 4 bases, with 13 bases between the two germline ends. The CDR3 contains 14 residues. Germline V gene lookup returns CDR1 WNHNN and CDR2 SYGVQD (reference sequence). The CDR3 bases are TGCGCCAGCAGTCCGAACGGGGGCCCAGATACGCAGTATTTT. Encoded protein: CASSPNGGPDTQYF.

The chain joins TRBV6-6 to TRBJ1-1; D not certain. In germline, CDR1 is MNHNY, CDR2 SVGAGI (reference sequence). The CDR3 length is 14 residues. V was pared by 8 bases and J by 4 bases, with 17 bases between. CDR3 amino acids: CASGRLDEGTEAFF. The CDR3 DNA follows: TGTGCCAGCGGGCGACTAGACGAGGGCACTGAAGCTTTCTTT.

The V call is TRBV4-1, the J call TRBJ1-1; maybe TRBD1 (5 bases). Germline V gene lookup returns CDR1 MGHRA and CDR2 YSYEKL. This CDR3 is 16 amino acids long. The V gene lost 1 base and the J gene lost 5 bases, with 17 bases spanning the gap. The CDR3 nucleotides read TGCGCCAGCAGCCAAGTGGGAAGGGGAGGAGGGACTGAAGCTTTCTTT. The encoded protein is CASSQVGRGGGTEAFF.

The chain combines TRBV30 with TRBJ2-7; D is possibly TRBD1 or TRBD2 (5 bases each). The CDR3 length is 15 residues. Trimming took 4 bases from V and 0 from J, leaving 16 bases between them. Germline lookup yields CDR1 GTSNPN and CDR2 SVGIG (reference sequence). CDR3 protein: CAWNPGTPSSYEQYF. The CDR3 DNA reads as TGTGCCTGGAACCCCGGGACCCCGAGCTCCTACGAGCAGTACTTC.

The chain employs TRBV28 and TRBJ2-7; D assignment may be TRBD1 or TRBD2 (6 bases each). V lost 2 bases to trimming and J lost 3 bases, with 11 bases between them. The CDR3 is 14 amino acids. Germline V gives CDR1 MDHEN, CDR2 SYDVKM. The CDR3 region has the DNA TGTGCCAGCAGTTTAACGGGGGCCAACTACGAGCAGTACTTC. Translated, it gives CASSLTGANYEQYF. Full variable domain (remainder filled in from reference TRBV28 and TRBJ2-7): DVKVTQSSRYLVKRTGEKVFLECVQDMDHENMFWYRQDPGLGLRLIYFSYDVKMKEKGDIPEGYSVSREKKERFSLILESASTNQTSMYLCASSLTGANYEQYFGPGTRLTVT.

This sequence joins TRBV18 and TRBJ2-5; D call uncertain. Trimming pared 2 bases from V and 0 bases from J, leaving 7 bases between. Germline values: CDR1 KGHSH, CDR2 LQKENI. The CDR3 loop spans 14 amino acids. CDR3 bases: TGTGCCAGCTCACCAAAGCCGTACCAAGAGACCCAGTACTTC. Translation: CASSPKPYQETQYF.

The CDR3 spells CAWNHLPSSYEQYF. CDR3 sequence (DNA): TGTGCCTGGAATCACCTCCCGAGCTCCTACGAGCAGTACTTC. The chain recombines TRBV30 with TRBJ2-7; D remains unclear. CDR1 is GTSNPN, CDR2 SVGIG, per germline (reference sequence). The V gene lost 4 bases and the J gene lost 0 bases, with 13 bases spanning the gap. The CDR3 runs to 14 residues.

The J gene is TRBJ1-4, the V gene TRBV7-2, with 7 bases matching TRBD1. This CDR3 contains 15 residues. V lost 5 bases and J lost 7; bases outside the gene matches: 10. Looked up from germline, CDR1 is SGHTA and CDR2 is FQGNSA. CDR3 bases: TGTGCCAGCAGCACCCTACAGGGGTCGGGTGAAAAACTGTTTTTT. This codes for CASSTLQGSGEKLFF.